The entry below describes one T cell receptor (beta chain). Trimming removed 5 bases from V and 0 bases from J; junction bases left unmatched: 11. The CDR3 spans 18 residues. Germline CDR1 SGHVS, CDR2 FQNEAQ. Time point: sample taken at primary tumor resection. Tumor, nontumor lung or frozen PBMC supplied whole RNA that was sequenced unsorted. From the 5' RACE reads, TCRdb called clonotypes with MiXCR, one entry per CDR3 protein. The sample lists around 60,000 distinct CDR3 sequences, around 8.2% occurring once. The source of the sample is a study of spatial heterogeneity in lung cancer. The clonotype was recovered from a female donor with early-stage non-small cell lung cancer. This material consisted of PBMCs, taken at surgery. The chain couples TRBV7-8 to TRBJ2-5; the match to TRBD2 covers 11 bases. CDR3 sequence (DNA): TGTGCCAGCAGCCAGTGGGGGACTAGCGGACCGTACCAAGAGACCCAGTACTTC. As protein: CASSQWGTSGPYQETQYF. Complete variable domain (other parts from reference TRBV7-8 and TRBJ2-5): GAGVSQSPRYKVAKRGQDVALRCDPISGHVSLFWYQQALGQGPEFLTYFQNEAQLDKSGLPSDRFFAERPEGSVSTLKIQRTQQEDSAVYLCASSQWGTSGPYQETQYFGPGTRLLVL.